This is a list of T cell receptor beta chains from one sample in a study of CD8 T cells in Susac syndrome. TCRdb processed the immunoSEQ multiplex PCR reads anew with MiXCR; each CDR3 protein has one entry. The table records about 300,000 distinct CDR3 sequences, roughly 85% of them present only once. Sample: CD8+ T cells from PBMCs. Receptors were obtained from a human donor with multiple sclerosis. The CDR3 runs from the conserved cysteine through the conserved F or W. A D gene is named only where the DNA matches it firmly.

CDR3nt: TGCGCCAGCAGCTTCGAATCACAGGGGTTCTCCGGGGAGCTGTTTTTT; CDR3aa: CASSFESQGFSGELFF; j_gene: TRBJ2-2; len: 16; d_gene: TRBD1; v_gene: TRBV5-1
CDR3nt: TGTGCCAGCAGGCGAAAAGACAGTATACACGAGCAGTACTTC; CDR3aa: CASRRKDSIHEQYF; j_gene: TRBJ2-7; len: 14; d_gene: NA; v_gene: TRBV6-5
CDR3nt: TGTGCCAGCTCACCGTCGGAAGCCGGGGAGACAGATACGCAGTATTTT; CDR3aa: CASSPSEAGETDTQYF; j_gene: TRBJ2-3; len: 16; d_gene: NA; v_gene: TRBV18
CDR3nt: TGCAGCGTTCAGGCCACCGCCACTGAAGCTTTCTTT; CDR3aa: CSVQATATEAFF; j_gene: TRBJ1-1; len: 12; d_gene: NA; v_gene: TRBV29-1
CDR3nt: TGTGCCAGTAGTATCCCTCAAGGAGCGGGAGGCACAGATACGCAGTATTTT; CDR3aa: CASSIPQGAGGTDTQYF; j_gene: TRBJ2-3; len: 17; d_gene: TRBD2; v_gene: TRBV19
CDR3nt: TGTGCCACCAGTGAACTAGACTCCTCTTCCTACAATGAGCAGTTCTTC; CDR3aa: CATSELDSSSYNEQFF; j_gene: TRBJ2-1; len: 16; d_gene: NA; v_gene: TRBV24-1
CDR3nt: TGCAGTGCTAGGTCAGGCGTCGAGGGCGTCGGGGAGCTGTTTTTT; CDR3aa: CSARSGVEGVGELFF; j_gene: TRBJ2-2; len: 15; d_gene: NA; v_gene: TRBV20-1
CDR3nt: TGTGCCAGCAGTTTAGAGGTCGGACCTTACGAGCAGTACTTC; CDR3aa: CASSLEVGPYEQYF; j_gene: TRBJ2-7; len: 14; d_gene: NA; v_gene: TRBV12-3/TRBV12-4
CDR3nt: TGTGCCAGCAGTCCGCTACCCCCCCCCGCGGGGGCTTACAATGAGCAGTTCTTC; CDR3aa: CASSPLPPPAGAYNEQFF; j_gene: TRBJ2-1; len: 18; d_gene: NA; v_gene: TRBV12-3/TRBV12-4
CDR3nt: TGCAGCGTTGAAGCAGGGTACTATGGCTACACCTTC; CDR3aa: CSVEAGYYGYTF; j_gene: TRBJ1-2; len: 12; d_gene: NA; v_gene: TRBV29-1
CDR3nt: TGTGCCAGCAGCTTAGTAGGACACGCCGGTGAGCAGTTCTTC; CDR3aa: CASSLVGHAGEQFF; j_gene: TRBJ2-1; len: 14; d_gene: NA; v_gene: TRBV7-9
CDR3nt: TGTGCCAGCAGCAAAGAGAACAACAACTACGAGCAGTACTTC; CDR3aa: CASSKENNNYEQYF; j_gene: TRBJ2-7; len: 14; d_gene: NA; v_gene: TRBV7-2
CDR3nt: TGTGCCAGCTCACCAATAGGGACTAGCGGGAGTCCCCACGAGCAGTACTTC; CDR3aa: CASSPIGTSGSPHEQYF; j_gene: TRBJ2-7; len: 17; d_gene: TRBD2; v_gene: TRBV18
CDR3nt: TGTGCCAGCAGGCCGGTGGTATATAGCAATCAGCCCCAGCATTTT; CDR3aa: CASRPVVYSNQPQHF; j_gene: TRBJ1-5; len: 15; d_gene: NA; v_gene: TRBV6-5